This T cell receptor beta chain appears in the sequencing data of a study of T cell repertoires in cytomegalovirus infection. Study-level background: The authors relied on CMV epitopes, both recently identified HLA-C-restricted and well-studied HLA-B-restricted. Public TCR beta signatures provided an indication of both CMV infection and a matching HLA type. Regarding the study as a whole: CMV-specific TCR beta clonotypes restricted by HLA-C dominated the ex vivo response. People with CMV and the relevant HLA were identified by cumulative public TCR beta family frequency.

This clonotype was counted at least ten times. Its antigen is not identified. TCRdb re-analysed the reads in MiXCR, keeping a single row per CDR3 protein. The table includes 70,000 or so distinct CDR3 sequences, around 27% detected once. CDR1 and CDR2 from the germline V gene are SQVTM and ANQGSEA. J was trimmed by 4 bases and V by 8 bases; bases with no gene match: 7. The CDR3 has 13 residues. This clonotype was sampled from a human donor in good health (CMV status not recorded). Some clones in this sample may be carry-over from other donors' samples. V gene TRBV29-1 combines with J gene TRBJ2-5, with 10 bases identical to TRBD2. The sample consisted of CD8+ T cells from cultured PBMCs, taken from culture after CMV antigen stimulation. This chain's CDR3 is CSFFLAGGETQYF. The CDR3 DNA sequence: TGCAGCTTCTTCTTAGCGGGAGGAGAGACCCAGTACTTC.